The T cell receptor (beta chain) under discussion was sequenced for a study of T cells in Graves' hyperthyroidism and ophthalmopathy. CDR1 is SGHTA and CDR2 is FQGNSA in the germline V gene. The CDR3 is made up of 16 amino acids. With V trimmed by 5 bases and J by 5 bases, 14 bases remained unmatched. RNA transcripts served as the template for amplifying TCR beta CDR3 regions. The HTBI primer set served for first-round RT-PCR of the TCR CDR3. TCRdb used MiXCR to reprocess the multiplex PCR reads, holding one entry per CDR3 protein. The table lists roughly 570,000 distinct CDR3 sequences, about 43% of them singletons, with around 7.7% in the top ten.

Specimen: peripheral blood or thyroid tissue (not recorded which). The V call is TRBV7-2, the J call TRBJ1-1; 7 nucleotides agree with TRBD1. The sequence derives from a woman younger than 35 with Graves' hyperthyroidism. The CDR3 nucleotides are TGTGCCAGCAGCCAATTTTTTAGAGGGGGCCCAACTGAAGCTTTCTTT. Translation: CASSQFFRGGPTEAFF.